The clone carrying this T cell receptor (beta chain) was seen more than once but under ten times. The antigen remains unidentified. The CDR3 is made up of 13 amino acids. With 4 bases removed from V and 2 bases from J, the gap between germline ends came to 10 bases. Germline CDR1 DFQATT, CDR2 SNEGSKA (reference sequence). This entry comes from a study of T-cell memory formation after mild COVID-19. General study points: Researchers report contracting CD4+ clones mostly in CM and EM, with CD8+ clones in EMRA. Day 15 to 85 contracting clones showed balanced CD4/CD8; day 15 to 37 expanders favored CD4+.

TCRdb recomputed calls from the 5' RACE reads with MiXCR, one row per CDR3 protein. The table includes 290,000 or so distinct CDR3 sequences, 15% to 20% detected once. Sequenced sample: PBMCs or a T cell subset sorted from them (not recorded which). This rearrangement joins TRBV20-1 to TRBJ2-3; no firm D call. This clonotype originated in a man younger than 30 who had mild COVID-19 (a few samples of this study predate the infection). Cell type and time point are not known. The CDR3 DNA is TGCAGTGCTATGTGGTCTTCCACAGATACGCAGTATTTT. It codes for CSAMWSSTDTQYF.